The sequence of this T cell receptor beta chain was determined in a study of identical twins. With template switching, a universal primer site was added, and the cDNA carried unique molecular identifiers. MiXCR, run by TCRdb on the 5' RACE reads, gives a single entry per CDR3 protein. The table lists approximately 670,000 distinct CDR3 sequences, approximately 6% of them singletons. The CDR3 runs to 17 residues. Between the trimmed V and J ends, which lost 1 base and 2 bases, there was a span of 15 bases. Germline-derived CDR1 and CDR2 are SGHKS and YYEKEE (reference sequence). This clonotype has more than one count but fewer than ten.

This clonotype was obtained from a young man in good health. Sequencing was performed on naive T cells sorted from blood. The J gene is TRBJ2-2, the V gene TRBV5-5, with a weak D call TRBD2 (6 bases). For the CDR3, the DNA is TGTGCCAGCAGCTTGCCGGGAGTAGGGTCCAACACCGGGGAGCTGTTTTTT. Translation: CASSLPGVGSNTGELFF.